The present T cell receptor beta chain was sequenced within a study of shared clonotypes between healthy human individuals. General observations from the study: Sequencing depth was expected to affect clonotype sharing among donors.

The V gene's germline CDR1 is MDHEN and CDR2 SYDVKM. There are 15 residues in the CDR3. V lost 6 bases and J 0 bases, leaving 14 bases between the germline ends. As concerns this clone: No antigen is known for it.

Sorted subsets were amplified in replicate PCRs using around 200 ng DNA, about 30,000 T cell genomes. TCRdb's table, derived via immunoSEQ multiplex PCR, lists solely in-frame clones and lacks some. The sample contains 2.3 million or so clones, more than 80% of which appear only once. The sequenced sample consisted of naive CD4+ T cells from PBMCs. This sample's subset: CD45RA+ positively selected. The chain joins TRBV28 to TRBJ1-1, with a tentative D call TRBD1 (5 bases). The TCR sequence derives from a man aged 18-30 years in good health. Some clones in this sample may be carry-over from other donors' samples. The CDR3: CASRIEDTLNTEAFF. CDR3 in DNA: TGTGCCAGCAGAATCGAGGACACCTTGAACACTGAAGCTTTCTTT.